Presented here are 24 T cell receptor beta chains from one specimen sequenced in a study of CD8+ T cells in alopecia areata (dated 2018 in TCRdb). To prepare the library, the immunoSEQ multiplex PCR assay was applied. For TCR sequencing, RNA was extracted from every sample and reverse transcribed into cDNA to serve as template. This is the immuneACCESS table as TCRdb keeps it, with only in-frame sequences that have V and J called. A part of the clones is gone; compared with another copy, unresolved V genes explain less than half, and the rest is unexplained. The table for this sample lists approximately 13,000 clones; around 50% of them were counted only once. Around 3.9% of the sample goes to the ten largest clones. In 4 to 6 patients from the biomarker study, an additional sort separated CD25+CD127- cells out of the CD4+ cells. Material: CD4+ Tregs sorted from blood. Source of these receptors: a human donor with alopecia areata.

The V gene is TRBV30, the J gene TRBJ1-4, with D hard to call. The ends were cut back, 2 bases at V and 0 bases at J, with 13 bases in the middle. This CDR3 is built from 16 residues. Per the germline V gene, CDR1 is GTSNPN and CDR2 is SVGIG (reference sequence). The CDR3 region is CAWSWYTGATNEKLFF. The CDR3 nucleotides are TGTGCCTGGAGTTGGTACACGGGAGCAACTAATGAAAAACTGTTTTTT.

About this clone itself: One junction end disagrees with the germline gene, perhaps due to a read error. The chain has TRBV6-6 and TRBJ2-4; 9 nucleotides agree with TRBD1. The length of the CDR3 is 14 residues. Per the germline V gene, CDR1 is MNHNY and CDR2 is SVGAGI (reference sequence). The CDR3 DNA reads as TGTGCCAGCAACTTACAGGGGGCTACGACGGTACTAGATTTC. This gives the protein CASNLQGATTVLDF.

This chain connects TRBV6-5 to TRBJ1-3; D ambiguous. Germline CDR1 and CDR2: MNHEY and SVGAGI. The V and J ends lost 0 bases and 0 bases respectively, with 9 bases between them. The length of the CDR3 is 16 residues. The DNA of the CDR3 is TGTGCCAGCAGTTACTCTGGAGGGATCTCTGGAAACACCATATATTTT. As protein: CASSYSGGISGNTIYF.

This clone was found a few times. The chain couples TRBV25-1 to TRBJ2-7; D gene unclear. Trimming took off 8 bases at V and 6 bases at J, with 14 bases between the two ends. CDR1 is MGHDK, CDR2 SYGVNS, per germline. This CDR3 spans 12 amino acids. The chain's CDR3 is CASVGRWPEQYF. The CDR3 bases are TGTGCCAGCGTGGGAAGATGGCCCGAGCAGTACTTC.

The rearrangement links TRBV2 to TRBJ2-5; the D gene could be TRBD1 or TRBD2 (5 bases each). The V gene's germline CDR1 is SNHLY and CDR2 FYNNEI. V was clipped by 6 bases and J by 3 bases, with 17 bases between them. There are 15 residues in the CDR3. Written as DNA, the CDR3 is TGTGCCAGCAGGCTGGGGGAGTGGGTGGAAGAGACCCAGTACTTC. Protein: CASRLGEWVEETQYF.

This sequence joins TRBV14 and TRBJ2-2, with TRBD2 identical over 9 bases. The CDR3 runs to 15 residues. Germline V gives CDR1 SGHDN, CDR2 FVKESK. J lost 6 bases, V lost 4 bases, and 6 bases had no gene match. CDR3 bases: TGTGCCAGCAGCCTCATAGCGGGAGTGGCCGGGGAGCTGTTTTTT. Translated: CASSLIAGVAGELFF.

This chain uses TRBV14 with TRBJ1-1; D is unresolved. In germline, CDR1 is SGHDN, CDR2 FVKESK. This CDR3 contains 14 residues. Trimming shortened V by 2 bases and J by 1 base, and 8 bases separated the two germline ends. The CDR3 bases are TGTGCCAGCAGCCAATTACCACCGAACACTGAAGCTTTCTTT. It encodes CASSQLPPNTEAFF.

This clone was detected a few times. The gene calls are TRBV5-1 and TRBJ1-1; no clear D gene. Germline V gene sequence: CDR1 SGHRS, CDR2 YFSETQ. CDR3 length equals 13 residues. V shed 7 bases and J shed 0 bases, with 10 bases lying between them. In nucleotides, the CDR3 is TGCGCCAGCCACAGATCTATGAACACTGAAGCTTTCTTT. It yields the protein CASHRSMNTEAFF.

V usage is TRBV9 and J usage is TRBJ2-7; TRBD2 matches at 13 bases. V was clipped by 0 bases and J by 2 bases; unmatched bases: 5. Germline values: CDR1 SGDLS, CDR2 YYNGEE. CDR3 length: 17 residues. CDR3 sequence reads: CASSVASGLAGPYEQYF. CDR3 nucleotides: TGTGCCAGCAGCGTAGCTTCGGGACTAGCGGGGCCCTACGAGCAGTACTTC.

CDR3 in amino acids: CASSISGGGHEKLFF. The CDR3 bases are TGTGCCAGCAGCATCTCAGGGGGCGGACATGAAAAACTGTTTTTT. The chain links TRBV9 to TRBJ1-4; the match to TRBD1 covers 8 bases. V shed 4 bases and J 6 bases; nucleotides not matched to a gene: 8. The CDR3 sequence is 15 residues long. Germline CDR1 SGDLS, CDR2 YYNGEE.

V usage is TRBV16 and J usage is TRBJ1-1; TRBD1 matches at 8 bases. Per the germline V gene, CDR1 is KGHSY and CDR2 is FQNENV. The CDR3 has 14 amino acids. J lost 10 bases, V lost 1 base, and 8 bases had no gene match. This CDR3 is CASSQYGQGASAFF. In DNA, the CDR3 is TGTGCCAGCAGCCAATACGGTCAGGGGGCTTCAGCTTTCTTT. Variable domain in full (rest from reference TRBV16 and TRBJ1-1): GEEVAQTPKHLVRGEGQKAKLYCAPIKGHSYVFWYQQVLKNEFKFLISFQNENVFDETGMPKERFSAKCLPNSPCSLEIQATKLEDSAVYFCASSQYGQGASAFFGQGTRLTVV.

This clone was observed a few times. The chain couples TRBV19 to TRBJ1-5, with D possibly matching TRBD1 (5 bases). V dropped 5 bases and J dropped 3 bases, with 17 bases sitting between them. This CDR3 contains 16 residues. CDR1 is LNHDA and CDR2 is SQIVND in the germline V gene (reference sequence). As DNA, the CDR3 is TGTGCCAGTAGTCAAACGGGACGGGTCCTCAATCAGCCCCAGCATTTT. Translation gives CASSQTGRVLNQPQHF.

V and J are TRBV5-4 and TRBJ2-3; D ambiguous. Germline V gives CDR1 SGHNT, CDR2 YYREEE (reference sequence). V dropped 2 bases and J dropped 6 bases, with 13 bases sitting between them. The CDR3 contains 14 residues. DNA of the CDR3: TGTGCCAGCAGCTTTTTACGGTTGGGTGATACGCAGTATTTT. Translation gives CASSFLRLGDTQYF.

The DNA for the CDR3 is TGTGCCAGCAGTTACCAAATACCCCATCAGAATGAGCAGTTCTTC. It specifies CASSYQIPHQNEQFF. This chain links TRBV6-5 with TRBJ2-1; D call uncertain. The CDR3 length is 15 residues. The V gene lost 2 bases and the J gene lost 7 bases, with 15 bases spanning the gap. Germline values: CDR1 MNHEY, CDR2 SVGAGI.

This chain links TRBV10-3 with TRBJ2-5; either TRBD1 or TRBD2 may supply D (5 bases each). CDR3 length: 15 residues. Looked up from germline, CDR1 is ENHRY and CDR2 is SYGVKD. Between the trimmed V and J ends, which lost 8 bases and 4 bases, there was a span of 20 bases. CDR3 nucleotides: TGTGCCATCGGTTGGCCTAGCCGGGACCTAGAGACCCAGTACTTC. Amino acid sequence: CAIGWPSRDLETQYF.

The V and J genes are TRBV9 and TRBJ1-1; perhaps TRBD1 as D (6 bases). The V gene lost 3 bases and the J gene lost 6 bases, with 15 bases spanning the gap. From germline, CDR1 is SGDLS and CDR2 YYNGEE. The CDR3 runs 14 residues. The CDR3 protein is CASSAGTAGAEAFF. CDR3 DNA: TGTGCCAGCAGCGCAGGGACTGCAGGGGCTGAAGCTTTCTTT.

The chain is built from TRBV28 and TRBJ2-1; 9 bases line up with TRBD2. CDR1 is MDHEN, CDR2 SYDVKM, per germline. The CDR3 runs 19 residues. V was clipped by 6 bases and J by 4 bases; unmatched bases: 19. This CDR3 is CASRPITLGREGRYNEQFF. In DNA, the CDR3 is TGTGCCAGCAGACCAATCACCCTGGGGCGGGAGGGCCGTTACAATGAGCAGTTCTTC.

The chain links TRBV5-1 to TRBJ1-2, with D unclear. The CDR3 spans 16 residues. Germline-derived CDR1 and CDR2 are SGHRS and YFSETQ. The V gene lost 4 bases and the J gene lost 4 bases, with 20 bases spanning the gap. CDR3 DNA sequence: TGCGCCAGCAGCCTATATTCGGGCAGCTTGTTCTATGGCTACACCTTC. This gives the protein CASSLYSGSLFYGYTF.

The chain couples TRBV7-9 to TRBJ2-1, with unresolved D. Between the trimmed V and J ends, which lost 7 bases and 6 bases, there was a span of 19 bases. Germline assignment: CDR1 SEHNR and CDR2 FQNEAQ (reference sequence). This CDR3 is built from 15 residues. In DNA form, the CDR3 reads TGTGCCAGCACATCTGGTCAGGTGTTGTTCAATGAGCAGTTCTTC. As protein: CASTSGQVLFNEQFF.

This chain links TRBV5-1 with TRBJ1-1; D may be TRBD1 (6 bases). From germline, CDR1 is SGHRS and CDR2 YFSETQ. The CDR3 is made up of 14 amino acids. V was trimmed by 3 bases and J by 0 bases, leaving 9 bases between them. CDR3 coding DNA: TGCGCCAGCAGCTCGCCAGGGGTGAACACTGAAGCTTTCTTT. Translated: CASSSPGVNTEAFF.

This clone was detected only a few times. The rearrangement joins TRBV28 to TRBJ1-4; 8 nucleotides align to TRBD1. CDR1 MDHEN and CDR2 SYDVKM come from the germline V gene. The junction had 7 bases not matched to a gene; V was cut back by 6 bases and J by 1 base. This CDR3 spans 16 amino acids. The CDR3 region has the DNA TGTGCCAGCAGAATAGGACAGGGTGGAACTAATGAAAAACTGTTTTTT. Its protein is CASRIGQGGTNEKLFF.

This chain joins TRBV5-6 and TRBJ2-1; 12 bases fit TRBD2. The CDR3 covers 15 residues. V lost 5 bases, J lost 8 bases, and 8 bases stayed unmatched. CDR1 and CDR2 (germline): SGHDT, YYEEEE. The CDR3 loop reads CASRSTSGRVHEQFF. The DNA of the CDR3 is TGTGCCAGCAGATCGACTAGCGGGAGAGTCCATGAGCAGTTCTTC. Variable domain in full (rest from reference TRBV5-6 and TRBJ2-1): DAGVTQSPTHLIKTRGQQVTLRCSPKSGHDTVSWYQQALGQGPQFIFQYYEEEERQRGNFPDRFSGHQFPNYSSELNVNALLLGDSALYLCASRSTSGRVHEQFFGPGTRLTVL.

The chain carries TRBV5-6 and TRBJ2-3; no firm D call. Trimming shortened V by 4 bases and J by 10 bases, and 16 bases separated the two germline ends. The CDR3 length is 13 residues. Germline CDR1 SGHDT, CDR2 YYEEEE. CDR3: CASSALGRAAQYF. The CDR3 bases are TGTGCCAGCAGCGCACTTGGCCGAGCTGCGCAGTATTTT.

The chain employs TRBV28 and TRBJ2-1; possibly TRBD2 for D (6 bases). Trimming pared 8 bases from V and 6 bases from J, leaving 20 bases between. Per the germline V gene, CDR1 is MDHEN and CDR2 is SYDVKM. The CDR3 has 15 amino acids. The CDR3 DNA follows: TGTGCCAGCGGAAGGAGGGGAGTGGGGACCAATGAGCAGTTCTTC. Translated: CASGRRGVGTNEQFF.